These T cell receptor beta chains were read from a single sample in a study of OX40 agonist ivuxolimab in advanced cancers. Profiled with immunoSEQ multiplex PCR; TCRdb holds only in-frame clones, not every one. The table includes under 100,000 clones, about 90% detected once. The specimen was CD4+ or CD8+ T cells sorted from blood, collected in a trial of the OX40 agonist ivuxolimab. The source is an adult with an advanced solid tumor such as melanoma, head and neck, liver or kidney cancer. The CDR3 runs from the conserved cysteine through the conserved F or W. The order of the fields is CDR3 protein, CDR3 DNA, V gene, J gene, D gene, clone size. The D gene is left open where the match is weak. Some rows mark clone size as missing; the rest say once, few, many or name a class of expanded clone.

CASSMSSANGNEQFF	TGTGCCAGTAGTATGTCTAGCGCCAACGGGAATGAGCAGTTCTTC	TRBV19	TRBJ2-1	.	.
CASSLRQGTGELFF	TGTGCCAGCAGCTTGAGACAGGGGACCGGGGAGCTGTTTTTT	TRBV5-8	TRBJ2-2	TRBD1	.
CASSLGKGLASKRPYEQYF	TGTGCCAGCAGCTTAGGGAAGGGACTAGCGTCTAAGCGGCCCTACGAGCAGTACTTC	TRBV7-9	TRBJ2-7	TRBD2	once
CASSQVRDTQYF	TGCGCCAGCAGCCAAGTCAGGGATACGCAGTATTTT	TRBV4-1	TRBJ2-3	.	.
CASSIGTASYEQYF	TGTGCCAGTAGTATCGGGACAGCCTCCTACGAGCAGTACTTC	TRBV19	TRBJ2-7	TRBD1	.
CASSLDRNEKLFF	TGCGCCAGCAGCCTGGACAGGAATGAAAAACTGTTTTTT	TRBV5-1	TRBJ1-4	TRBD1	.
CASRAIQETQYF	TGTGCCAGCAGGGCAATACAAGAGACCCAGTACTTC	TRBV2	TRBJ2-5	.	.
CASRGGSGTSKFF	TGCGCCAGCAGGGGCGGATCCGGGACTAGTAAGTTCTTC	TRBV5-1	TRBJ2-1	TRBD2	.
CASSGSRGSGSAPQYF	TGTGCCAGCAGTGGGTCGCGGGGGAGCGGAAGCGCTCCCCAGTACTTC	TRBV2	TRBJ2-5	TRBD2	once
CASSSGTETDTQYF	TGTGCCAGCAGCTCTGGGACAGAGACAGATACGCAGTATTTT	TRBV11-2	TRBJ2-3	TRBD1	few
CASRPQGMNTEAFF	TGTGCAAGTCGCCCACAGGGTATGAACACTGAAGCTTTCTTT	TRBV12-2	TRBJ1-1	.	.
CSVEGLAADTQYF	TGCAGCGTTGAGGGACTAGCAGCAGATACGCAGTATTTT	TRBV29-1	TRBJ2-3	TRBD2	.
CASSQGGRPAYEQYF	TGTGCCAGCAGCCAGGGTGGGAGGCCGGCCTACGAGCAGTACTTC	TRBV11-2	TRBJ2-7	.	.
CASTQGGAGQPQHF	TGTGCCAGCACCCAAGGGGGCGCGGGTCAGCCCCAGCATTTT	TRBV28	TRBJ1-5	TRBD1	.
CASSPDRGNTGELFF	TGTGCCAGCAGCCCGGACAGGGGGAACACCGGGGAGCTGTTTTTT	TRBV5-4	TRBJ2-2	TRBD1	once
CASSEGLAGVKNEQFF	TGTGCCAGCAGCGAGGGACTAGCGGGAGTTAAAAATGAGCAGTTCTTC	TRBV7-9	TRBJ2-1	TRBD2	once
CASSFSAGGVQPQHF	TGTGCCAGCAGTTTTTCAGCAGGGGGTGTTCAGCCCCAGCATTTT	TRBV7-9	TRBJ1-5	TRBD1	.
CASSQTLSLETQYF	TGCGCCAGCAGCCAGACTCTCTCGCTAGAGACCCAGTACTTC	TRBV4-3	TRBJ2-5	.	once
CASSQDLLRDRPLMNTEAFF	TGCGCCAGCAGCCAGGACCTACTGAGGGACAGACCACTCATGAACACTGAAGCTTTCTTT	TRBV4-3	TRBJ1-1	TRBD1	.
CASSSGQNYNEQFF	TGCGCCAGCAGTTCAGGACAGAACTACAATGAGCAGTTCTTC	TRBV5-1	TRBJ2-1	.	.
CASSPPGFNGYTF	TGTGCCAGCAGCCCGCCAGGGTTCAATGGCTACACCTTC	TRBV7-8	TRBJ1-2	.	.
CASNRGLAKNIQYF	TGTGCCAGCAACCGAGGGCTAGCCAAAAACATTCAGTACTTC	TRBV6-1	TRBJ2-4	.	.
CASSYPPGTGDNEQFF	TGTGCCAGCAGTTATCCTCCCGGGACAGGGGACAATGAGCAGTTCTTC	TRBV6-6	TRBJ2-1	TRBD1	.
CASSADGTANTGELFF	TGTGCCAGCAGCGCGGACGGGACAGCGAACACCGGGGAGCTGTTTTTT	TRBV9	TRBJ2-2	TRBD1	.
CASSLEDRGSREQYF	TGCGCCAGCAGCTTGGAGGACAGGGGATCAAGGGAGCAGTACTTC	TRBV5-1	TRBJ2-7	TRBD1	.
CASSVGPSGSYEQYF	TGTGCCAGCAGCGTAGGGCCTAGCGGATCATACGAGCAGTACTTC	TRBV9	TRBJ2-7	TRBD2	.
CASSSGQAHSYEQYF	TGTGCTAGCAGCTCAGGACAGGCCCACTCCTACGAGCAGTACTTC	TRBV7-7	TRBJ2-7	TRBD1	.
CASSQGEGARGEAFF	TGCGCCAGCAGCCAAGGCGAGGGGGCGCGGGGTGAAGCTTTCTTT	TRBV4-1	TRBJ1-1	TRBD1	.
CASGAGVGNEQFF	TGCGCCAGCGGGGCGGGAGTTGGGAATGAGCAGTTCTTC	TRBV5-1	TRBJ2-1	TRBD2	.
CASSLARARNTEAFF	TGTGCCAGCAGCTTAGCGCGGGCAAGGAATACTGAAGCTTTCTTT	TRBV7-8	TRBJ1-1	.	.
CAISGGLAEAQYF	TGTGCCATCAGTGGCGGTCTAGCCGAGGCCCAGTACTTC	TRBV10-3	TRBJ2-5	.	once
CAWSGRVSGRAPGELFF	TGTGCCTGGTCCGGGCGGGTCAGCGGGAGGGCCCCCGGGGAGCTGTTTTTT	TRBV30	TRBJ2-2	TRBD2	.
CASILAVYEQYF	TGTGCCAGCATCCTTGCGGTCTACGAGCAGTACTTC	TRBV9	TRBJ2-7	.	.
CAISEPGRPSYGYTF	TGTGCCATCAGTGAGCCGGGACGTCCATCCTATGGCTACACCTTC	TRBV10-3	TRBJ1-2	.	few
CASSSPGLALFEQYF	TGTGCCAGCAGCTCGCCGGGACTAGCCCTTTTCGAGCAGTACTTC	TRBV7-2	TRBJ2-7	TRBD2	.
CSVEDLAGTGTDTQYF	TGCAGCGTTGAAGACTTAGCCGGGACAGGGACAGATACGCAGTATTTT	TRBV29-1	TRBJ2-3	TRBD1	.
CASSLGTGQETQYF	TGCGCCAGCAGCCTCGGGACGGGCCAAGAGACCCAGTACTTC	TRBV5-1	TRBJ2-5	.	.
CASSLGQIGPGAADTQYF	TGTGCCAGCAGCTTAGGCCAAATCGGTCCGGGGGCCGCAGATACGCAGTATTTT	TRBV13	TRBJ2-3	.	.
CSATGNYGYTF	TGCAGTGCCACAGGGAACTATGGCTACACCTTC	TRBV20-1	TRBJ1-2	.	.
CSVEPSGKQETQYF	TGCAGCGTTGAGCCTAGCGGGAAACAAGAGACCCAGTACTTC	TRBV29-1	TRBJ2-5	TRBD2	.
CASSLEGLDRKSSYNEQFF	TGTGCCAGCAGCTTGGAAGGACTAGACCGAAAAAGCTCCTACAATGAGCAGTTCTTC	TRBV5-6	TRBJ2-1	TRBD2	.
CASSQGVYNEQFF	TGTGCCAGCAGCCAGGGGGTCTACAATGAGCAGTTCTTC	TRBV7-9	TRBJ2-1	TRBD1	.
CASSLTSGLAKNIQYF	TGTGCCAGCAGTTTAACTAGCGGTCTAGCCAAAAACATTCAGTACTTC	TRBV28	TRBJ2-4	TRBD2	.
CASSPSTDSRNEKLFF	TGTGCCAGCAGCCCGTCCACAGACAGCCGTAATGAAAAACTGTTTTTT	TRBV4-2	TRBJ1-4	.	.
CSATSGTEGNTIYF	TGCAGCGCCACCTCCGGGACAGAAGGAAACACCATATATTTT	TRBV29-1	TRBJ1-3	TRBD1	.
CASSESRQQFF	TGTGCCAGCAGTGAATCCCGCCAGCAGTTCTTC	TRBV2	TRBJ2-1	.	once
CASSVDAGGTDTQYF	TGTGCCAGCAGCGTGGATGCGGGAGGCACAGATACGCAGTATTTT	TRBV9	TRBJ2-3	TRBD2	.
CASSHRGRQGSVNQPQHF	TGTGCCAGCAGCCATAGGGGGAGGCAGGGGTCTGTCAATCAGCCCCAGCATTTT	TRBV13	TRBJ1-5	.	.
CASSESGRGSVEAFF	TGCGCCAGCAGTGAGTCCGGCAGGGGAAGCGTTGAAGCTTTCTTT	TRBV10-2	TRBJ1-1	.	.
CASSIGNRLRTEAFF	TGTGCCAGTAGTATAGGGAACAGGCTAAGGACTGAAGCTTTCTTT	TRBV19	TRBJ1-1	.	.
CAGGGWDTEAFF	TGTGCCGGGGGGGGCTGGGACACTGAAGCTTTCTTT	TRBV30	TRBJ1-1	.	once
CASSSREGDEQYF	TGTGCCAGCAGTTCAAGGGAAGGAGACGAGCAGTACTTC	TRBV27	TRBJ2-7	.	.
CASSYDGTNYGYTF	TGCGCCAGCAGCTATGACGGGACTAACTATGGCTACACCTTC	TRBV5-1	TRBJ1-2	.	once
CASSLQAGNNSPLHF	TGTGCCAGCAGCTTACAGGCCGGGAATAATTCACCCCTCCACTTT	TRBV7-2	TRBJ1-6	.	.
CASSPGGGLTNEKLFF	TGTGCCAGCAGCCCCGGGGGTGGACTAACTAATGAAAAACTGTTTTTT	TRBV5-6	TRBJ1-4	.	few
CASHPDRQETQYF	TGTGCCAGCCACCCGGACAGGCAAGAGACCCAGTACTTC	TRBV28	TRBJ2-5	TRBD1	once
CASSYSGTSPTYEQYF	TGTGCCAGCAGTTACTCGGGGACTAGCCCTACCTACGAGCAGTACTTC	TRBV6-5	TRBJ2-7	TRBD2	.